Listed below are T cell receptor beta chains from one sample, sequenced in a study of beta chain features in type 1 diabetes. The table came from immunoSEQ multiplex PCR; TCRdb's copy has only in-frame clones and leaves some out. The sample has around 600,000 clones; roughly an eighth are singletons. The sequencing sample was made of naive CD4+ T cells from blood. Receptors were obtained from a man aged 25 to 40 with type 1 diabetes. Each CDR3 is given with its conserved first and last residue. Rows may omit the clone size; those that give it use once, few, many or a size class.

v_gene	abundance	j_gene	CDR3aa
TRBV6-6	few	TRBJ2-2	CASSQGRTGELFF
TRBV19	.	TRBJ2-1	CASSLLGNEQFF
TRBV14	.	TRBJ1-4	CASSPYSTNEKLFF
TRBV6-6	.	TRBJ1-1	CASSYAGRDTEAFF
TRBV4-3	.	TRBJ1-4	CASSHAGQGNEKLFF
TRBV7-2	.	TRBJ2-7	CASSLGQNYEQYF
TRBV11-2	few	TRBJ2-3	CASSENADTQYF
TRBV20-1	.	TRBJ1-4	CSAAHNEKLFF
TRBV2	.	TRBJ2-7	CASTGQPYEQYF
TRBV7-8	.	TRBJ1-6	CASSFIGVALSHSPLHF
TRBV6-5	few	TRBJ2-7	CASRNSGYSSYEQYF
TRBV7-2	few	TRBJ1-2	CASSSAGGPNYGYTF
TRBV29-1	.	TRBJ2-7	CSVDGGQGAGEQYF
TRBV5-1	.	TRBJ1-6	CASSLGSDNSPLHF
TRBV5-6	few	TRBJ2-3	CASSAQIYSTDTQYF
TRBV5-1	few	TRBJ1-1	CASSSNTEAFF
TRBV6-1	few	TRBJ2-1	CASSVTNEQFF
TRBV4-3	few	TRBJ2-5	CASSQDLGGGQETQYF
TRBV9	.	TRBJ2-1	CASSVGVWGEQFF
TRBV7-2	.	TRBJ2-3	CASSLAGDRAADTQYF
TRBV5-1	.	TRBJ2-2	CASRSGTGGLGDTGELFF
TRBV28	few	TRBJ2-7	CASRPFGNRQGNYEQYF
TRBV2	.	TRBJ2-5	CASSAQNGGETQYF
TRBV19	.	TRBJ1-2	CASTPPGGINYGYTF
TRBV5-1	.	TRBJ2-5	CASSLGTARSTETQYF
TRBV6-6	few	TRBJ2-1	CASSYSGTGDVNEQFF
TRBV28	.	TRBJ1-6	CASSYPHPGVESNSPLHF
TRBV7-2	.	TRBJ2-2	CASSPGGIETGELFF
TRBV4-2	.	TRBJ2-5	CASSKGLLETQYF
TRBV12-2	.	TRBJ2-7	CASRLVYGRDYEQYF
TRBV7-2	few	TRBJ2-7	CASSLDAPDREQYF
TRBV9	few	TRBJ1-2	CASSVSMNYGYTF
TRBV7-2	.	TRBJ1-5	CASSPDREDQPQHF
TRBV7-9	few	TRBJ1-2	CASSLAEGNHYTF
TRBV5-4	.	TRBJ1-2	CASSPGTGKYGYTF
TRBV28	.	TRBJ1-6	CASSLSTGVSPLHF
TRBV5-4	few	TRBJ1-4	CASSANEKLFF
TRBV5-1	.	TRBJ1-2	CASSPRDRGYTF
TRBV6-1	.	TRBJ2-7	CASSEASPATYEQYF
TRBV9	.	TRBJ1-3	CASSETTQGTIYF
TRBV7-2	few	TRBJ2-7	CASSLDGIPLEQYF
TRBV29-1	few	TRBJ1-2	CSAPTGPYHYGYTF
TRBV27	.	TRBJ2-1	CASSYTSTTTNNEQFF
TRBV10-3	few	TRBJ2-3	CAISETSGADTQYF
TRBV5-1	.	TRBJ2-2	CASSLEGNTGELFF
TRBV25-1	.	TRBJ1-2	CASSVDSTGIYTF
TRBV4-3	few	TRBJ1-6	CASSQDLGLPGSRSPLHF
TRBV30	few	TRBJ1-4	CAWNRAGGWREKLFF
TRBV19	few	TRBJ1-1	CASSRTGGANTEAFF
TRBV28	.	TRBJ1-5	CASRGPGPQHF
TRBV7-9	.	TRBJ2-1	CASGLGGQVYNEQFF
TRBV30	.	TRBJ2-4	CAWSSGGAGARDIQYF
TRBV7-9	few	TRBJ2-3	CASSLSRPDTQYF